These 27 T cell receptor beta chains came from one sample sequenced in a study of T cells in localized non-small cell lung cancer. Clones were sequenced by immunoSEQ multiplex PCR, and TCRdb holds only the in-frame ones, with some missing. The sample has under 35,000 clones, roughly 90% seen once; the top ten hold around 4.2%. The starting material was peripheral blood mononuclear cells, obtained before any cancer treatment. Receptors were obtained from a woman aged 35 to 70 with stage III lung adenocarcinoma.

The V call is TRBV5-1, the J call TRBJ1-1; D gene unclear. V lost 1 base and J lost 1, with 8 bases in between. This CDR3 is built from 14 residues. Per the germline V gene, CDR1 is SGHRS and CDR2 is YFSETQ. DNA of the CDR3: TGCGCCAGCAGCTTGACGGCAGGGAACACTGAAGCTTTCTTT. Its translation is CASSLTAGNTEAFF.

The chain has TRBV5-4 and TRBJ2-1, with a possible D match to TRBD1 (5 bases). Germline V lookup: CDR1 SGHNT, CDR2 YYREEE (reference sequence). There are 14 residues in the CDR3. V was trimmed by 4 bases and J by 9 bases, leaving 17 bases between them. The CDR3 DNA reads TGTGCCAGCAGCAGGCAGGGAATCCGTGTTGAGCAGTTCTTC. Encoded protein: CASSRQGIRVEQFF.

CDR3 amino acids: CASSHQTENTEAFF. CDR3 DNA: TGTGCCAGCAGCCATCAGACCGAGAACACTGAAGCTTTCTTT. The gene calls are TRBV6-1 and TRBJ1-1; D not certain. CDR3 length: 14 amino acids. Germline loops: CDR1 MNHNS, CDR2 SASEGT. Deletions cut 6 bases from V and 1 base from J, with 12 bases between.

The chain couples TRBV10-3 to TRBJ1-1, with D possibly TRBD1 on 5 matching bases. Germline values: CDR1 ENHRY, CDR2 SYGVKD. The CDR3 loop spans 13 amino acids. Between the trimmed V and J ends, which lost 8 bases and 7 bases, there was a span of 17 bases. The DNA of the CDR3 is TGTGCCATCTCGGCAGGGCACCGAAATGAAGCTTTCTTT. Amino acids: CAISAGHRNEAFF.

This clone was observed a single time. V gene TRBV6-5 combines with J gene TRBJ2-5; tentatively, D is TRBD1 or TRBD2 (6 bases each). Trimming removed 6 bases at V and 1 base at J, with 12 bases between. Germline CDR1 and CDR2: MNHEY and SVGAGI. This CDR3 spans 14 amino acids. The CDR3, as DNA: TGTGCCAGCAGCCCTGGGGGGCCCCAAGAGACCCAGTACTTC. Amino acid sequence: CASSPGGPQETQYF.

J is TRBJ1-1 and V is TRBV30, with no clear D. There are 13 residues in the CDR3. The germline V and J ends were trimmed by 2 bases and 7 bases, with 14 bases remaining between them. The germline gives CDR1 GTSNPN, CDR2 SVGIG (reference sequence). The CDR3 sequence: CAWSLIAIGEAFF. For the CDR3, the DNA is TGTGCCTGGAGTCTCATCGCAATCGGTGAAGCTTTCTTT.

The CDR3 region has the DNA TGTGCCAGCAGCTTAGAGGACAGGGGGGTAGGTGAGCAGTTCTTC. Amino acids: CASSLEDRGVGEQFF. The J gene is TRBJ2-1, the V gene TRBV7-9, with 10 positions matching TRBD1. Per germline, CDR1 SEHNR and CDR2 FQNEAQ (reference sequence). The CDR3 loop spans 15 amino acids. V lost 1 base and J lost 9; bases outside the gene matches: 6.

The table lists this clone with a count of one. The chain combines TRBV29-1 with TRBJ2-3; perhaps TRBD1 as D (6 bases). This CDR3 has 12 residues. CDR1 and CDR2 (germline): SQVTM, ANQGSEA. Trimming removed 7 bases at V and 6 bases at J, with 14 bases between. The CDR3 sequence is CSEGTSADTQYF. CDR3 bases: TGCAGCGAGGGGACATCGGCCGATACGCAGTATTTT.

The chain recombines TRBV30 with TRBJ1-5; D remains unclear. V was cut by 2 bases and J by 0 bases, with 8 bases left in between. Per the germline V gene, CDR1 is GTSNPN and CDR2 is SVGIG (reference sequence). CDR3 length: 14 amino acids. This chain's CDR3 is CAWSPDYSNQPQHF. The CDR3 bases are TGTGCCTGGAGTCCCGACTATAGCAATCAGCCCCAGCATTTT.

The genes are TRBV11-2 and TRBJ1-2; 7 nucleotides agree with TRBD1. From germline, CDR1 is SGHAT and CDR2 FQNNGV. This CDR3 has 14 residues. With 1 base clipped from V and 2 bases from J, the junction kept 1 base outside the gene matches. The CDR3 nucleotides read TGTGCCAGCAGCTTAGTACAGGGGAACTATGGCTACACCTTC. It codes for CASSLVQGNYGYTF.

V is TRBV29-1 and J is TRBJ2-7; D tentatively reads TRBD1 or TRBD2 (5 bases each). Germline lookup yields CDR1 SQVTM and CDR2 ANQGSEA. Trimming removed 4 bases at V and 5 bases at J, with 15 bases between. The CDR3 sequence is 13 residues long. In DNA form, the CDR3 reads TGCAGCGTTGGAGAGGGGTGGCCGGACGAGCAGTACTTC. This sequence encodes CSVGEGWPDEQYF.

This chain joins TRBV7-9 and TRBJ2-1; 7 bases agree with TRBD1. Per the germline V gene, CDR1 is SEHNR and CDR2 is FQNEAQ (reference sequence). The length of the CDR3 is 15 residues. Germline trimming cut 2 bases from V and 4 bases from J; bases unmatched to any gene: 5. The chain's CDR3 is CASSLYTGEYNEQFF. In nucleotides, the CDR3 is TGTGCCAGCAGCTTATATACAGGGGAATACAATGAGCAGTTCTTC.

The chain joins TRBV2 to TRBJ1-6, with D tentatively TRBD1 (6 bases). CDR1 and CDR2 (germline): SNHLY, FYNNEI. The CDR3 contains 13 residues. Trimming removed 7 bases at V and 8 bases at J, with 12 bases between. CDR3 coding DNA: TGTGCCAGCAAGCGGGGGCTTTATTCACCCCTCCACTTT. Translating gives CASKRGLYSPLHF.

The J gene is TRBJ2-7, the V gene TRBV2, with 10 bases aligning to TRBD2. V dropped 5 bases and J dropped 2; count of bases not matched to a gene: 6. Germline CDR1 reads SNHLY; CDR2 reads FYNNEI. The CDR3 totals 15 residues. As DNA, the CDR3 is TGTGCCAGCAGTCTGAATAGCGGGAGGACCTACGAGCAGTACTTC. Translation: CASSLNSGRTYEQYF.

The chain is built from TRBV7-8 and TRBJ2-7; a possible D gene is TRBD1 (6 bases). The V end lost 5 bases, the J end lost 4 bases, and 18 bases lay between the germline ends. In germline, CDR1 is SGHVS, CDR2 FQNEAQ. The CDR3 has 15 amino acids. The CDR3 bases are TGTGCCAGCAGCCGCGACAGGTCGGGGATATACGAGCAGTACTTC. It encodes CASSRDRSGIYEQYF.

The CDR3 nucleotides are TGTGCCAGCAGTCTTCAGTCCGGGGAGCTGTTTTTT. It codes for CASSLQSGELFF. The rearrangement joins TRBV6-5 to TRBJ2-2, with no clear D. The germline V and J ends were trimmed by 5 bases and 6 bases, with 7 bases remaining between them. The germline V gene has CDR1 MNHEY and CDR2 SVGAGI. This CDR3 is 12 amino acids long.

This chain's CDR3 is CASSPGGRAVGYTF. CDR3 in DNA: TGTGCCAGCTCACCGGGAGGCCGGGCAGTTGGCTACACCTTC. This chain links TRBV18 with TRBJ1-2; D is undetermined. In germline, CDR1 is KGHSH, CDR2 LQKENI. The CDR3 consists of 14 residues. Trimming cost V 3 bases and J 7 bases, with 15 bases left between them.

V gene TRBV4-2 combines with J gene TRBJ1-5, with D perhaps matching TRBD1 (6 bases). The CDR3 loop spans 15 amino acids. Germline V gene data show CDR1 as LGHNA and CDR2 as YNFKEQ. V lost 1 base and J lost 4, with 11 bases in between. The CDR3 DNA sequence: TGTGCCAGCAGCCAAGCGGCAGGGGTGAATCAGCCCCAGCATTTT. It specifies CASSQAAGVNQPQHF.

The chain uses TRBV7-9 and TRBJ2-3, with 8 positions matching TRBD2. Trimming took 5 bases from V and 4 from J; bases not matched to a gene: 8. This CDR3 comprises 15 residues. Germline V gene data show CDR1 as SEHNR and CDR2 as FQNEAQ (reference sequence). CDR3 coding DNA: TGTGCCAGCAGCCTCGCGAGCGGGAGAGCAGATACGCAGTATTTT. This encodes CASSLASGRADTQYF.

J is TRBJ2-1 and V is TRBV30, with 9 bases fitting TRBD2. J was trimmed by 8 bases and V by 8 bases; bases with no gene match: 7. The CDR3 extends over 12 amino acids. Germline V lookup: CDR1 GTSNPN, CDR2 SVGIG (reference sequence). Here the CDR3 reads CAGEREADEQFF. CDR3 DNA sequence: TGTGCCGGAGAGCGGGAGGCGGATGAGCAGTTCTTC.

This clone was detected a few times. The rearrangement uses TRBV29-1 and TRBJ2-5; D is undetermined. This CDR3 is built from 12 residues. The germline V gene encodes CDR1 SQVTM and CDR2 ANQGSEA. Trimming took off 7 bases at V and 0 bases at J, with 9 bases between the two ends. CDR3 loop: CSASRNQETQYF. The CDR3, as DNA: TGCAGCGCCTCTCGGAACCAAGAGACCCAGTACTTC.

The chain combines TRBV6-1 with TRBJ1-4; tentatively, D is TRBD1 (5 bases). This CDR3 spans 16 amino acids. Germline CDR1 reads MNHNS; CDR2 reads SASEGT. Trimming took off 0 bases at V and 6 bases at J, with 14 bases between the two ends. The CDR3 DNA reads TGTGCCAGCAGTGAAGCGCTTCAGGCAGGGTATGAAAAACTGTTTTTT. Translated: CASSEALQAGYEKLFF.

The gene calls are TRBV6-1 and TRBJ1-2; D not resolved. CDR1 and CDR2 (germline): MNHNS, SASEGT. The CDR3 loop spans 12 amino acids. Trimming pared 1 base from V and 5 bases from J, leaving 5 bases between. As DNA, the CDR3 is TGTGCCAGCAGTGAAGAAGGGTATGGCTACACCTTC. Residues: CASSEEGYGYTF.

The rearrangement uses TRBV15 and TRBJ2-7, with D unresolved. V lost 0 bases to trimming and J lost 4 bases, with 13 bases between them. This CDR3 comprises 15 residues. Germline CDR1 LNHNV, CDR2 YYDKDF (reference sequence). CDR3 amino acids: CATSRDRQGLYEQYF. The CDR3, as DNA: TGTGCCACCAGCAGAGATCGCCAAGGGTTATACGAGCAGTACTTC.

This clone was seen just once. V gene TRBV5-1 combines with J gene TRBJ2-6, with 8 positions matching TRBD1. Trimming removed 3 bases from V and 0 bases from J; junction bases left unmatched: 8. Looked up from germline, CDR1 is SGHRS and CDR2 is YFSETQ. The CDR3 is 18 amino acids. The CDR3 reads CASSSPRGQVSGANVLTF. In DNA form, the CDR3 reads TGCGCCAGCAGCTCACCCAGGGGGCAGGTCTCTGGGGCCAACGTCCTGACTTTC.

The CDR3 is CASGGGPGSYNEQFF. CDR3 in DNA: TGTGCCAGCGGGGGGGGGCCAGGGTCCTACAATGAGCAGTTCTTC. J is TRBJ2-1 and V is TRBV27, with D perhaps TRBD2 (7 bases). The CDR3 length is 15 residues. Trimming removed 8 bases at V and 1 base at J, with 15 bases between. The germline gives CDR1 MNHEY, CDR2 SMNVEV (reference sequence).

This clone was detected only once. The CDR3 bases are TGTGCCACCAGCAGAGCGGGACAGCTTAATGAAAAACTGTTTTTT. This translates into CATSRAGQLNEKLFF. V usage is TRBV15 and J usage is TRBJ1-4; TRBD1 agrees at 7 bases. Germline V lookup: CDR1 LNHNV, CDR2 YYDKDF (reference sequence). Trimming took 1 base from V and 4 from J; bases not matched to a gene: 3. This CDR3 comprises 15 residues. The variable domain in full, completed from reference TRBV15 and TRBJ1-4, reads DAMVIQNPRYQVTQFGKPVTLSCSQTLNHNVMYWYQQKSSQAPKLLFHYYDKDFNNEADTPDNFQSRRPNTSFCFLDIRSPGLGDTAMYLCATSRAGQLNEKLFFGSGTQLSVL.